One TCR beta chain is described in this entry. Its antigen is not identified. V lost 6 bases to trimming and J lost 1 base; unmatched junction nucleotides: 6. This CDR3 spans 16 amino acids. CDR1 and CDR2 (germline): MNHEY, SVGAGI. The sample is drawn from a study of T-cell memory formation after mild COVID-19. General study findings and limits: Cross-reactive memory appears to have joined, as suggested by some responding clones showing up in pre-infection memory. Clones contracting across day 15 to 85 had a balanced CD4/CD8 profile; later expanding clones leaned CD4+.

Each CDR3 protein is one row after TCRdb ran MiXCR on the 5' RACE reads. The sample shows about 29,000 distinct CDR3 sequences, 9% to 15% of them seen only once. The chain links TRBV6-5 to TRBJ2-5; the match to TRBD2 covers 12 bases. The material sequenced was PBMCs or a T cell subset sorted from them (not recorded which). The clonotype comes from an adult woman who had mild COVID-19 (a few samples of this study predate the infection). Cell type and time point are not known. The CDR3 DNA sequence: TGTGCCAGCAGACGAACTAGCGGGGGGATCCAAGAGACCCAGTACTTC. It is translated as CASRRTSGGIQETQYF.